The 18 T cell receptor beta chains below were found in one sample sequenced in a study of T cells in Graves' hyperthyroidism and ophthalmopathy. RNA transcripts provided the source from which TCR beta CDR3 regions were amplified. A first-round RT-PCR of the TCR CDR3 used the HTBI primer set. TCRdb reanalysed the multiplex PCR reads using MiXCR and keeps one entry per CDR3 protein. This sample has around 500,000 distinct CDR3 sequences, with 14% found just once. The sequenced sample was blood. These TCRs come from a middle-aged woman with Graves' hyperthyroidism.

This clonotype has a count of ten or more. This chain connects TRBV7-8 to TRBJ2-7; weak D call: TRBD1 (5 bases). Trimming took off 3 bases at V and 0 bases at J, with 9 bases between the two ends. Germline V gene data show CDR1 as SGHVS and CDR2 as FQNEAQ. The CDR3 is 14 residues long. The CDR3 sequence is CASSFGASSYEQYF. The CDR3 DNA reads as TGTGCCAGCAGCTTTGGGGCCAGCTCCTACGAGCAGTACTTC.

The chain recombines TRBV4-1 with TRBJ2-7; D is unclear. The CDR3 runs 14 residues. Trimming took 0 bases from V and 6 from J, leaving 12 bases between them. Germline assignment: CDR1 MGHRA and CDR2 YSYEKL. This chain's CDR3 is CASSQDSGYAEQYF. The CDR3 DNA is TGCGCCAGCAGCCAAGATTCCGGGTACGCCGAGCAGTACTTC.

Comment on this clonotype: A much more abundant neighbour one base away suggests this may be a read error. V and J are TRBV6-2 or TRBV6-3 and TRBJ2-7; 7 bases are a match to TRBD2. This CDR3 contains 14 residues. Looked up from germline, CDR1 is MNHEY and CDR2 is SVGEGT. V trimming: 8 bases; J trimming: 5 bases; junction bases outside the gene matches: 12. The CDR3 coding sequence is TGTGCCAGCCATGTGGGAGGGACTCAAAACGAGCAGTACTTC. As protein: CASHVGGTQNEQYF.

Ten or more counts support this clonotype. V and J are TRBV30 and TRBJ2-2; TRBD2 aligns across 13 bases. From germline, CDR1 is GTSNPN and CDR2 SVGIG (reference sequence). The ends lost 5 bases at V and 5 bases at J; junction bases unmatched: 2. CDR3 length: 14 residues. CDR3 sequence reads: CAWGLAGETGELFF. The DNA of the CDR3 is TGTGCCTGGGGACTAGCGGGAGAGACCGGGGAGCTGTTTTTT.

The chain couples TRBV7-9 to TRBJ2-1, with D tentatively TRBD1 or TRBD2 (5 bases each). Per the germline V gene, CDR1 is SEHNR and CDR2 is FQNEAQ (reference sequence). This CDR3 contains 16 residues. Trimming left V 3 bases short and J 5 bases short, with 17 bases between. This CDR3 is CASSFLGTLVDNEQFF. In DNA form, the CDR3 reads TGTGCCAGCAGCTTTCTCGGGACCCTCGTTGACAATGAGCAGTTCTTC.

This clonotype was picked up many times. This chain joins TRBV4-1 and TRBJ2-5; D perhaps matches TRBD1 (5 bases). The CDR3 is 14 residues long. With 1 base removed from V and 5 bases from J, the gap between germline ends came to 11 bases. Germline assignment: CDR1 MGHRA and CDR2 YSYEKL. The CDR3 nucleotides read TGCGCCAGCAGCCAAGTCGCAGACAGTGAGACCCAGTACTTC. Amino acids: CASSQVADSETQYF.

This clonotype was detected many times. The J gene is TRBJ2-7, the V gene TRBV7-9, with 10 nucleotides matching TRBD2. V lost 2 bases, J lost 9 bases, and 10 bases stayed unmatched. This CDR3 contains 15 residues. In germline, CDR1 is SEHNR, CDR2 FQNEAQ (reference sequence). Written as DNA, the CDR3 is TGTGCCAGCAGCTTAAATAACCTAGCGGGAGAATGGCAGTACTTC. Translated, it gives CASSLNNLAGEWQYF.

This clonotype was picked up many times. The chain joins TRBV28 to TRBJ1-2; D not resolved. The CDR3 sequence is 12 residues long. Germline-derived CDR1 and CDR2 are MDHEN and SYDVKM. V lost 2 bases and J 7 bases, leaving 8 bases between the germline ends. In nucleotides, the CDR3 is TGTGCCAGCAGTTTAAAGCGGAGTGGCTACACCTTC. Translation: CASSLKRSGYTF.

This clonotype appeared a few times. The V and J genes are TRBV6-1 and TRBJ2-7; 10 nucleotides match TRBD2. Germline loops: CDR1 MNHNS, CDR2 SASEGT. Trimming took 5 bases from V and 2 from J; bases not matched to a gene: 9. The CDR3 loop spans 16 amino acids. Here the CDR3 DNA reads TGTGCCAGCAGTTCCCGTACTAGCGGGGTCACCTACGAGCAGTACTTC. Translation: CASSSRTSGVTYEQYF.

This clonotype was detected only once. Possible read error: a much larger clone is one base away. The limits of the CDR3 on the DNA are not certain, so only TCRdb's listed CDR3 is given. The chain employs TRBV28 and TRBJ2-5; the table's D call, TRBD2, was not checked against the DNA. The CDR3 length equals 14 residues, ends included. The germline V gene has CDR1 MDHEN and CDR2 SYDVKM. The CDR3 loop reads CAVGTGNGLAGVYF.

The chain carries TRBV20-1 and TRBJ1-6, with a possible D match to TRBD1 (6 bases). Germline V gene data show CDR1 as DFQATT and CDR2 as SNEGSKA (reference sequence). The CDR3 runs 15 residues. The V gene lost 5 bases and the J gene lost 8 bases, with 19 bases spanning the gap. The CDR3 protein is CSAPSGGRSDSPLHF. CDR3 in DNA: TGCAGTGCTCCTTCTGGGGGGCGGAGTGATTCACCCCTCCACTTT.

This clonotype turned up a few times. The V gene is TRBV20-1, the J gene TRBJ2-5; 11 nucleotides align to TRBD2. V lost 1 base to trimming and J lost 0 bases; unmatched junction nucleotides: 7. Germline V lookup: CDR1 DFQATT, CDR2 SNEGSKA (reference sequence). This CDR3 has 17 residues. Written as DNA, the CDR3 is TGCAGTGCTAGAGGGCTTGGGACTAGCGGATACCAAGAGACCCAGTACTTC. Amino acid sequence: CSARGLGTSGYQETQYF.

This clonotype came up once. The chain uses TRBV3-1 and TRBJ2-3, with 8 nucleotides matching TRBD2. The J segment lost 3 bases and the V segment lost 6 bases, leaving 11 bases of the junction unmatched. Germline V gene data show CDR1 as LGHDT and CDR2 as YNNKEL (reference sequence). This CDR3 is built from 16 residues. The CDR3 spells CASRRGAGVVTDTQYF. The CDR3 region has the DNA TGTGCCAGCAGACGTGGAGCGGGAGTGGTGACAGATACGCAGTATTTT.

In regard to this clonotype: One end of the junction is discordant with germline, which a read error may explain. The chain is built from TRBV3-1 and TRBJ2-2; tentatively, D is TRBD2 (5 bases). The CDR3 runs to 13 residues. From germline, CDR1 is LGHDT and CDR2 YNNKEL (reference sequence). For the CDR3, the DNA is TGTGCCAGCGGCCAGAGGGACACCGGGGAGCTGTTTTTT. Translated, it gives CASGQRDTGELFF.

This clonotype was picked up many times. V gene TRBV28 combines with J gene TRBJ2-5, with D unresolved. This CDR3 is built from 15 residues. V was shortened by 3 bases and J by 0 bases, with 11 bases between the two germline ends. Germline V CDR1 and CDR2: MDHEN, SYDVKM. The CDR3 bases are TGTGCCAGCAGTTTTCCCATGGGGAACCAAGAGACCCAGTACTTC. This encodes CASSFPMGNQETQYF.

Many counts were recorded for this clonotype. J is TRBJ1-1 and V is TRBV27; D call uncertain. Trimming cost V 6 bases and J 1 base, with 12 bases left between them. The CDR3 covers 14 residues. Per the germline V gene, CDR1 is MNHEY and CDR2 is SMNVEV (reference sequence). The CDR3 coding sequence is TGTGCCAGCAGACCCTTGACGGCGAACACTGAAGCTTTCTTT. This translates into CASRPLTANTEAFF.

This clonotype was detected many times. The rearrangement joins TRBV12-3 or TRBV12-4 to TRBJ2-7; D perhaps matches TRBD2 (6 bases). This CDR3 region has 13 residues. V was cut by 1 base and J by 6 bases, with 10 bases left in between. In nucleotides, the CDR3 is TGTGCCAGCAGTTTAGACAGGAGGGCCGAGCAGTACTTC. This sequence encodes CASSLDRRAEQYF.

This clonotype has just a few counts. The chain combines TRBV28 with TRBJ1-1, with D unclear. The V gene's germline CDR1 is MDHEN and CDR2 SYDVKM. The germline V and J ends were trimmed by 1 base and 11 bases, with 11 bases remaining between them. This CDR3 contains 12 residues. The CDR3 loop reads CASSLLLEIAFF. In DNA, the CDR3 is TGTGCCAGCAGTTTATTGCTGGAAATTGCTTTCTTT.